These 21 T cell receptor beta chains were all obtained from the same sample, sequenced in a study of T cell repertoires in cytomegalovirus infection. Each CDR3 protein gets one entry after TCRdb re-called the reads with MiXCR. The data contain about 250,000 distinct CDR3 sequences, roughly 6.5% of them singletons. The sample taken for sequencing was PBMCs. These receptors were taken from a human donor in good health (CMV status not recorded). Some clones in this sample may be carry-over from other donors' samples.

This clonotype was seen ten or more times. The chain carries TRBV4-2 and TRBJ2-7; D gene unclear. With 1 base removed from V and 5 bases from J, the gap between germline ends came to 15 bases. CDR1 is LGHNA and CDR2 is YNFKEQ in the germline V gene. This CDR3 is built from 15 residues. The CDR3 DNA sequence: TGTGCCAGCAGCCAAGGGGCGACGGATGATGACGAGCAGTACTTC. Amino acid sequence: CASSQGATDDDEQYF.

This clonotype was counted at least ten times. The chain has TRBV20-1 and TRBJ2-1; 9 bases map to TRBD1. This CDR3 contains 14 residues. Trimming cost V 5 bases and J 0 bases; bases outside gene matches: 2. Looked up from germline, CDR1 is DFQATT and CDR2 is SNEGSKA (reference sequence). The CDR3 sequence: CSAHRGLSYNEQFF. The CDR3 DNA reads as TGCAGTGCTCACAGGGGGCTCTCCTACAATGAGCAGTTCTTC.

This clonotype has at least ten counts. The chain is built from TRBV7-2 and TRBJ2-7; D unresolved. V was shortened by 2 bases and J by 6 bases, with 14 bases between the two germline ends. Germline V gene lookup returns CDR1 SGHTA and CDR2 FQGNSA. The CDR3 is 14 residues long. The CDR3, as DNA: TGTGCCAGCAGCTTATCTGCAGGAGAAAGCGAGCAGTACTTC. Amino acid sequence: CASSLSAGESEQYF.

The table lists this clonotype with many counts. This chain joins TRBV20-1 and TRBJ2-7; 11 bases match TRBD1. The CDR3 sequence is 14 residues long. V shed 5 bases, J shed 5 bases, and the junction held 8 bases outside the gene matches. In germline, CDR1 is DFQATT, CDR2 SNEGSKA (reference sequence). CDR3 sequence reads: CSARWTGGRNEQYF. DNA of the CDR3: TGCAGTGCTCGCTGGACAGGGGGCAGGAACGAGCAGTACTTC.

V usage is TRBV7-9 and J usage is TRBJ2-2, with unresolved D. Trimming took off 1 base at V and 6 bases at J, with 6 bases between the two ends. CDR3 length: 13 amino acids. Germline CDR1 is SEHNR and CDR2 is FQNEAQ (reference sequence). The CDR3 sequence is CASSLGDSGELFF. The CDR3 nucleotides read TGTGCCAGCAGCTTAGGGGATTCCGGGGAGCTGTTTTTT.

This clonotype was counted ten times or more. This sequence joins TRBV7-8 and TRBJ2-5, with 12 bases fitting TRBD1. The CDR3 spans 16 residues. Trimming cost V 5 bases and J 6 bases; bases outside gene matches: 10. Germline CDR1 reads SGHVS; CDR2 reads FQNEAQ. The CDR3 sequence: CASSPGQGAVGQTQYF. The CDR3 bases are TGTGCCAGCAGCCCGGGACAGGGGGCGGTAGGCCAGACCCAGTACTTC.

This clonotype was seen at least ten times. The V call is TRBV30, the J call TRBJ1-4, with TRBD1 as a possible D gene (5 bases). The ends were cut back, 6 bases at V and 4 bases at J, with 12 bases in the middle. From germline, CDR1 is GTSNPN and CDR2 SVGIG (reference sequence). The CDR3 length is 13 residues. CDR3 in amino acids: CACRDGDNEKLFF. CDR3 nucleotides: TGTGCCTGTCGGGACGGAGATAATGAAAAACTGTTTTTT.

This clonotype was recorded at least ten times. The gene calls are TRBV7-2 and TRBJ2-7, with 8 bases lining up with TRBD1. Germline loops: CDR1 SGHTA, CDR2 FQGNSA. Germline trimming cut 3 bases from V and 4 bases from J; bases unmatched to any gene: 11. This CDR3 region has 16 residues. For the CDR3, the DNA is TGTGCCAGCAGCTTCTTCCCGGGACAGGCGCCGTACGAGCAGTACTTC. Amino acid sequence: CASSFFPGQAPYEQYF. The variable domain in full, completed from reference TRBV7-2 and TRBJ2-7, reads GAGVSQSPSNKVTEKGKDVELRCDPISGHTALYWYRQSLGQGLEFLIYFQGNSAPDKSGLPSDRFSAERTGGSVSTLTIQRTQQEDSAVYLCASSFFPGQAPYEQYFGPGTRLTVT.

This clonotype was seen ten or more times. The V and J genes are TRBV6-2 or TRBV6-3 and TRBJ2-4; D call uncertain. V was cut by 0 bases and J by 0 bases, with 6 bases left in between. Germline CDR1 and CDR2: MNHEY and SVGEGT. CDR3 length: 15 amino acids. The CDR3 nucleotides are TGTGCCAGCAGTTACTCGGAGATAGCCAAAAACATTCAGTACTTC. Protein sequence: CASSYSEIAKNIQYF.

This clonotype was seen at least ten times. The chain joins TRBV7-2 to TRBJ2-2; 9 nucleotides line up with TRBD2. The trim removed 5 bases at V and 5 bases at J, leaving 6 bases unmatched. CDR3 size: 15 residues. From germline, CDR1 is SGHTA and CDR2 FQGNSA. CDR3 residues: CASSLASGVTGELFF. The DNA for the CDR3 is TGTGCCAGCAGCCTTGCTAGCGGGGTTACCGGGGAGCTGTTTTTT.

This clonotype has ten or more counts. The genes are TRBV29-1 and TRBJ2-1; TRBD1 agrees at 9 bases. Germline values: CDR1 SQVTM, CDR2 ANQGSEA. The length of the CDR3 is 15 residues. V shed 4 bases, J shed 0 bases, and the junction held 4 bases outside the gene matches. CDR3 sequence reads: CSVGVGQGSYNEQFF. The CDR3 DNA reads as TGCAGCGTTGGAGTGGGACAGGGCTCCTACAATGAGCAGTTCTTC.

This clonotype was observed at least ten times. The CDR3 region has the DNA TGTGCCAGCAGTTACAGGCTACCCAATTTGGGAGAGACCCAGTACTTC. Translation: CASSYRLPNLGETQYF. The gene calls are TRBV6-5 and TRBJ2-5; D gene unclear. V lost 2 bases to trimming and J lost 4 bases, with 17 bases between them. Germline values: CDR1 MNHEY, CDR2 SVGAGI. This CDR3 has 16 residues.

This clonotype appeared many times. This chain connects TRBV7-2 to TRBJ1-4; D is possibly TRBD1 (5 bases). This CDR3 is 14 amino acids long. Trimming shortened V by 6 bases and J by 4 bases, and 12 bases separated the two germline ends. Germline CDR1 is SGHTA and CDR2 is FQGNSA. The CDR3 region has the DNA TGTGCCAGCAGACCACAGGAGAGTAATGAAAAACTGTTTTTT. Encoded protein: CASRPQESNEKLFF.

As to this clonotype: Relative to the germline gene, one junction end is altered; a read error may explain this. The J gene is TRBJ2-4, the V gene TRBV19; 7 bases match TRBD1. Germline V lookup: CDR1 LNHDA, CDR2 SQIVND (reference sequence). There are 17 residues in the CDR3. The CDR3 DNA sequence: TGTGCCAGTACGAGCGAGACAGGGCCCCTTGCCAAAAGCATTCAGTACTTC. It is translated as CASTSETGPLAKSIQYF. Looking up the rest from reference TRBV19 and TRBJ2-4 gives the full variable domain: DGGITQSPKYLFRKEGQNVTLSCEQNLNHDAMYWYRQDPGQGLRLIYYSQIVNDFQKGDIAEGYSVSREKKESFPLTVTSAQKNPTAFYLCASTSETGPLAKSIQYFGAGTRLSVL.

In its sample, this clonotype was seen a few times. The chain has TRBV7-9 and TRBJ2-7; D remains unclear. Germline loops: CDR1 SEHNR, CDR2 FQNEAQ (reference sequence). This CDR3 has 12 amino acids. Trimming left V 8 bases short and J 7 bases short, with 15 bases between. The CDR3 nucleotides read TGTGCCAGCTCGGCGAGCTTATGGGAGCAGTACTTC. Translation: CASSASLWEQYF.

This clonotype was recorded many times. The J gene is TRBJ2-1, the V gene TRBV20-1, with 15 nucleotides matching TRBD2. Germline lookup yields CDR1 DFQATT and CDR2 SNEGSKA (reference sequence). V dropped 1 base and J dropped 12; count of bases not matched to a gene: 7. The CDR3 consists of 15 residues. For the CDR3, the DNA is TGCAGTGCTAGAGTGCCGGGACTAGCGGGGGGTTTGCAGTTCTTC. Protein product: CSARVPGLAGGLQFF.

This clonotype was observed many times. The gene calls are TRBV11-2 and TRBJ2-7; weak D call: TRBD2 (5 bases). CDR1 and CDR2 (germline): SGHAT, FQNNGV. V lost 0 bases and J lost 3, with 9 bases in between. This CDR3 comprises 14 residues. The CDR3 nucleotides read TGTGCCAGCAGCTTAGATCTGAGGGTCTACGAGCAGTACTTC. Its translation: CASSLDLRVYEQYF.

Details on this clonotype: Mismatch with germline at one junction end may stem from a read error. The V call is TRBV7-6, the J call TRBJ2-1; 7 bases align to TRBD1. Per the germline V gene, CDR1 is SGHVS and CDR2 is FNYEAQ. The CDR3 spans 15 residues. CDR3 residues: CASSVRTGAGNEQFF. CDR3 DNA sequence: TGTGCTAGCAGCGTCCGTACAGGGGCAGGGAATGAGCAGTTCTTC.

This clonotype was counted many times. The chain couples TRBV20-1 to TRBJ1-1; D gene unclear. This CDR3 spans 13 amino acids. V was cut by 7 bases and J by 0 bases, with 12 bases left in between. Germline V gene lookup returns CDR1 DFQATT and CDR2 SNEGSKA (reference sequence). CDR3 nucleotides: TGCAGTGGTGATAGGCCTATGAACACTGAAGCTTTCTTT. Translating gives CSGDRPMNTEAFF.

At least ten counts were recorded for this clonotype. This chain links TRBV28 with TRBJ1-3; a weak D match, TRBD1 (6 bases). V was shortened by 4 bases and J by 0 bases, with 16 bases between the two germline ends. The V gene's germline CDR1 is MDHEN and CDR2 SYDVKM. There are 17 residues in the CDR3. CDR3 amino acids: CASSYYREKSSGNTIYF. CDR3 DNA: TGTGCCAGCAGTTATTACAGGGAAAAGAGCTCTGGAAACACCATATATTTT.

The sample holds many counts of this clonotype. The DNA for the CDR3 is TGTGCCAGCTCGTCCGGGACAGGGGCGATGAACACTGAAGCTTTCTTT. Translated: CASSSGTGAMNTEAFF. V is TRBV18 and J is TRBJ1-1, with 10 bases that match TRBD1. Germline loops: CDR1 KGHSH, CDR2 LQKENI. The CDR3 length is 16 residues. Trimming took 6 bases from V and 0 from J; bases not matched to a gene: 7. Looking up the rest from reference TRBV18 and TRBJ1-1 gives the full variable domain: NAGVMQNPRHLVRRRGQEARLRCSPMKGHSHVYWYRQLPEEGLKFMVYLQKENIIDESGMPKERFSAEFPKEGPSILRIQQVVRGDSAAYFCASSSGTGAMNTEAFFGQGTRLTVV.